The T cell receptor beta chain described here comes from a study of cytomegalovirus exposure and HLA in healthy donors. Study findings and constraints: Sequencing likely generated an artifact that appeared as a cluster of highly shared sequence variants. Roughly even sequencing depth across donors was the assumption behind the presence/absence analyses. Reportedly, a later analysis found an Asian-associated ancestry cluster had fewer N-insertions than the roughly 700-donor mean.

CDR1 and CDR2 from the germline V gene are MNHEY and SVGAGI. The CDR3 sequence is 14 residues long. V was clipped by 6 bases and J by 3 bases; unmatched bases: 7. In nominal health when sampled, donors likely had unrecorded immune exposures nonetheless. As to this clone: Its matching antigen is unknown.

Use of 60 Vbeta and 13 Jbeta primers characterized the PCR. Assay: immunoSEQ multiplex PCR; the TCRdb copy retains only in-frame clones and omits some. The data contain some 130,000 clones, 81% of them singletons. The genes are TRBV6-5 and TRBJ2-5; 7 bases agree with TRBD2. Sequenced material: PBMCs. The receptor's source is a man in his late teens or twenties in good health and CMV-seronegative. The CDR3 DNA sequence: TGTGCCAGCAGCTTCGAGCGGGGTGAAGAGACCCAGTACTTC. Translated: CASSFERGEETQYF.